These 5 T cell receptor beta chains came from one sample sequenced in a study of T cell responses to AZD1222 COVID-19 vaccine. Method: immunoSEQ multiplex PCR; TCRdb's copy keeps in-frame clones and lacks some. Among around 110,000 clones, 75% to 90% were seen once, and the ten largest hold approximately 5%. The sample consisted of peripheral blood, taken on day 0 of AZD1222 vaccination. The receptor source for this set is an adult in good health.

The sample holds a few counts of this clone. The J gene is TRBJ1-1, the V gene TRBV27; D is ambiguous. This CDR3 comprises 14 residues. Between the trimmed V and J ends, which lost 0 bases and 6 bases, there was a span of 11 bases. Germline CDR1 reads MNHEY; CDR2 reads SMNVEV (reference sequence). The CDR3 nucleotides are TGTGCCAGCAGTTTATCGGGGTATTCCGCTGAAGCTTTCTTT. Encoded protein: CASSLSGYSAEAFF.

The chain is built from TRBV9 and TRBJ1-4; D is unclear. V lost 1 base and J 3 bases, leaving 7 bases between the germline ends. Per germline, CDR1 SGDLS and CDR2 YYNGEE. CDR3 length: 14 amino acids. The CDR3 nucleotides are TGTGCCAGCAGCGTAAGGAGCGCTAATGAAAAACTGTTTTTT. Protein: CASSVRSANEKLFF.

The sample holds one count of this clone. The chain uses TRBV5-1 and TRBJ1-5; possible D gene TRBD1, 6 bases. Germline V lookup: CDR1 SGHRS, CDR2 YFSETQ. Trimming took off 4 bases at V and 6 bases at J, with 14 bases between the two ends. The CDR3 spans 14 residues. The CDR3 here is CASSPGTSGQPQHF. As DNA, the CDR3 is TGCGCCAGCAGCCCCGGGACAAGCGGTCAGCCCCAGCATTTT.

This rearrangement joins TRBV3-1 (or the pseudogene TRBV3-2) to TRBJ2-3; TRBD2 agrees at 11 bases. This CDR3 is 19 amino acids long. Germline V gives CDR1 LGHDT, CDR2 YNNKEL (reference sequence). Trimming at V came to 1 base and at J to 2 bases, leaving 11 bases not matched to a gene. The DNA for the CDR3 is TGTGCCAGCAGCCAAGTTGTCCCTGGACTAGCGGGTGCCACAGATACGCAGTATTTT. Translated: CASSQVVPGLAGATDTQYF.

This chain connects TRBV12-3 or TRBV12-4 to TRBJ1-2; D remains ambiguous. CDR3 length: 13 amino acids. Trimming removed 6 bases from V and 3 bases from J, with 11 bases in between. CDR3 in amino acids: CASRSREHYGYTF. CDR3 coding DNA: TGTGCCAGCAGATCAAGGGAGCACTATGGCTACACCTTC.